This TCR beta chain stems from a study of patients and donors after allogeneic stem cell transplantation (TCRdb year 2020). The method was RT-PCR. This sample was sequenced with a NextSeq 550. TCRdb applied fastp at Q25 and MiXCR to the public reads, then kept only in-frame beta chains. Rows merge per CDR3 protein into single entries with the most common DNA and genes. The sample records 30,000 to 40,000 distinct CDR3 sequences, around 33% of which are singletons. The ten largest clones represent around 76% of the sample. This clonotype was observed at least ten times. The antigen it recognizes is unknown. Within one base of it there is no much larger clone, and no base qualities were kept. Per the germline V gene (reference sequence), DFQATT is the CDR1 and SNEGSKA is the CDR2. The cysteine opens and the phenylalanine closes a CDR3 of 12 amino acids. The entry retains the CDR3 DNA only, 36 bases that are in frame from base 1.

What was sequenced was blood, either unsorted or a sorted T cell fraction (not recorded which). The receptor comes from a human donor who was either an allogeneic HSCT recipient or a stem cell or donor lymphocyte infusion donor (not recorded which). It is not recorded whose cells these are; they may come from a transplant donor. The rearrangement joined TRBV20-1 to TRBJ2-7; the D gene is possibly TRBD1 or TRBD2, each agreeing over 5 bases. CDR3 loop: CKGNSVLHEQYF. Read as DNA, the sequence is TGCAAGGGGAATAGCGTTCTCCATGAGCAGTACTTC.